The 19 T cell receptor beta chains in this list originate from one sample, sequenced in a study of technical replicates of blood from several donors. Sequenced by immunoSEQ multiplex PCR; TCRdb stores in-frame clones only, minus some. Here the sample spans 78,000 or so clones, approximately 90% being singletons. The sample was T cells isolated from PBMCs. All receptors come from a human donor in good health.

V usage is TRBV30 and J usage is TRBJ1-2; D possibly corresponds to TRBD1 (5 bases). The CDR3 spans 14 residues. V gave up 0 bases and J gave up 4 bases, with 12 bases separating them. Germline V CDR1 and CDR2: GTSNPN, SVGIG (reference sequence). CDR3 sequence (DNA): TGTGCCTGGAGTGTCGGGGGTTTTGGCTATGGCTACACCTTC. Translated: CAWSVGGFGYGYTF.

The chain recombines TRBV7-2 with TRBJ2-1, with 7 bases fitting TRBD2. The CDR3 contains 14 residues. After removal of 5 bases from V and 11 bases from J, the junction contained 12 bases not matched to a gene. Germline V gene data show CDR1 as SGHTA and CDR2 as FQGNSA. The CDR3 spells CASSPPGGGRKQFF. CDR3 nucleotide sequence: TGTGCCAGCAGCCCCCCTGGGGGGGGAAGGAAGCAGTTCTTC.

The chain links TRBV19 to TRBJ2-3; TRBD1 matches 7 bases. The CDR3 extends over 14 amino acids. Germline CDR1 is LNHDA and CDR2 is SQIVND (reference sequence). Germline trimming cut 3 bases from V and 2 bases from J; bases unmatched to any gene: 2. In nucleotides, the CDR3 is TGTGCCAGTAGTATTGGACAGGTCACAGATACGCAGTATTTT. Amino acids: CASSIGQVTDTQYF.

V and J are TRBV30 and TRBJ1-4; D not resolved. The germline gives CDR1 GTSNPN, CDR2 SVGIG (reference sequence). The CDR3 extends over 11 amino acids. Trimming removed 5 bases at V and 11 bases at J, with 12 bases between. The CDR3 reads CAWSTGAKLFF. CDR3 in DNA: TGTGCCTGGTCCACGGGTGCTAAACTGTTTTTT.

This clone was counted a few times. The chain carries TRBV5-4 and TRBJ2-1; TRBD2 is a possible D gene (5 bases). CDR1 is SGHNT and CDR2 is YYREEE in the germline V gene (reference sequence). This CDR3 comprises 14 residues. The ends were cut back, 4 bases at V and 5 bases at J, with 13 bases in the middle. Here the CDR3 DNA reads TGTGCCAGCAGCCTAGGACTTACGGACAATGAGCAGTTCTTC. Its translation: CASSLGLTDNEQFF.

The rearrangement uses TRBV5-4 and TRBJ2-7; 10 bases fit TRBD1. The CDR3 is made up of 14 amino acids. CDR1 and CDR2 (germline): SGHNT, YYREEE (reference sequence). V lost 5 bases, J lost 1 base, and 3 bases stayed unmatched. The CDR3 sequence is CASRPGQGSYEQYF. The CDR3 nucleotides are TGTGCCAGCAGGCCGGGACAGGGGTCCTACGAGCAGTACTTC.

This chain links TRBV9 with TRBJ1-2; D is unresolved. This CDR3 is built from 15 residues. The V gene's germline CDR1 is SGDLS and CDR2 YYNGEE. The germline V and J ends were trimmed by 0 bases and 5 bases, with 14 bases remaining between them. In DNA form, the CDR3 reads TGTGCCAGCAGCGTAGTTGGAGACCCCAGATATGGCTACACCTTC. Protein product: CASSVVGDPRYGYTF.

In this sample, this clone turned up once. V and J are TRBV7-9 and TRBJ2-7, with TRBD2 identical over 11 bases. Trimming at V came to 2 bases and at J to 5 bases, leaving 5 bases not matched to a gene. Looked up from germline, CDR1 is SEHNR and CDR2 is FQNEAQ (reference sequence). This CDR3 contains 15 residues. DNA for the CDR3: TGTGCCAGCAGCTTACTAGCGGGAGGCGACCACGAGCAGTACTTC. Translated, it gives CASSLLAGGDHEQYF.

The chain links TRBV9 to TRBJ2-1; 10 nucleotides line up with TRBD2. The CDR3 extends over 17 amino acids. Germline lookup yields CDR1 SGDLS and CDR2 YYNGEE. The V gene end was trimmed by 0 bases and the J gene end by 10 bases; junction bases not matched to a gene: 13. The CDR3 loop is CASSVVGASGSANEQFF. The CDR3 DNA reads TGTGCCAGCAGCGTAGTCGGGGCTAGCGGGAGTGCCAACGAGCAGTTCTTC.

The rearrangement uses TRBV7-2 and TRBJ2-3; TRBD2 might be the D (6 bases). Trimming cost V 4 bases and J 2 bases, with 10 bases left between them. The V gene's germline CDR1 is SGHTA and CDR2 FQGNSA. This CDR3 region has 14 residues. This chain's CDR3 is CASSSGLSTDTQYF. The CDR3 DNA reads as TGTGCCAGCAGCTCAGGACTATCCACAGATACGCAGTATTTT.

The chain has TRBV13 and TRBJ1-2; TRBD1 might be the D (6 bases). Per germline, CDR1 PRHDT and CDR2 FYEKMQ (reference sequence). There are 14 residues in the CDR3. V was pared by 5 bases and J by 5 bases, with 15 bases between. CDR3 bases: TGTGCCAGCAGCACCGGACAGACGTCATATGGCTACACCTTC. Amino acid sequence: CASSTGQTSYGYTF.

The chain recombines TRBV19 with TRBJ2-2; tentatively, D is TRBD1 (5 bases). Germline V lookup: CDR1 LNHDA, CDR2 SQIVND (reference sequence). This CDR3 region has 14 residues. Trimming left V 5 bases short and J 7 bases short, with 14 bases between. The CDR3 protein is CASSQGRTNGELFF. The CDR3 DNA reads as TGTGCCAGTAGTCAGGGCCGGACGAACGGGGAGCTGTTTTTT.

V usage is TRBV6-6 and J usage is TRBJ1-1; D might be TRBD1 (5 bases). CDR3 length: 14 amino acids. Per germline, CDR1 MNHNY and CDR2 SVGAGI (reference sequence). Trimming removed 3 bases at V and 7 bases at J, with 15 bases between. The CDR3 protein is CASSYTGVRDEAFF. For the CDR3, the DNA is TGTGCCAGCAGTTATACGGGGGTACGGGATGAAGCTTTCTTT.

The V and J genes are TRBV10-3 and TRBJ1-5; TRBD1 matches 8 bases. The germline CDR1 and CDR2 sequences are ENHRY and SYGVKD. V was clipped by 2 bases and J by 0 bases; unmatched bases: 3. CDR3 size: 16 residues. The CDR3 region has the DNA TGTGCCATCAGTGAGACGGACAGGGTTAGCAATCAGCCCCAGCATTTT. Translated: CAISETDRVSNQPQHF.

CDR3: CASSLVAEAFF. The CDR3, as DNA: TGTGCCAGCAGCTTAGTAGCAGAAGCTTTCTTT. The V and J genes are TRBV11-2 and TRBJ1-1; D is ambiguous. Per germline, CDR1 SGHAT and CDR2 FQNNGV. V gave up 1 base and J gave up 8 bases, with 5 bases separating them. There are 11 residues in the CDR3.

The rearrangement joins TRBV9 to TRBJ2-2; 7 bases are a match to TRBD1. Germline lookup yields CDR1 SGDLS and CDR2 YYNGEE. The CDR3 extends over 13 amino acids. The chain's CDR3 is CVKDRQRPGELFF. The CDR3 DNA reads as TGTGTCAAGGACAGGCAACGACCCGGGGAGCTGTTTTTT.

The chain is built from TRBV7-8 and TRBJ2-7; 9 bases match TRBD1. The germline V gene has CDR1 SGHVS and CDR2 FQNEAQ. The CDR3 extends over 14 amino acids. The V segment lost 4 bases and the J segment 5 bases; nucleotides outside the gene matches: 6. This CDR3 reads CASSYRDRVNEQYF. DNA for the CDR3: TGTGCCAGCAGCTACCGGGACAGGGTAAACGAGCAGTACTTC.

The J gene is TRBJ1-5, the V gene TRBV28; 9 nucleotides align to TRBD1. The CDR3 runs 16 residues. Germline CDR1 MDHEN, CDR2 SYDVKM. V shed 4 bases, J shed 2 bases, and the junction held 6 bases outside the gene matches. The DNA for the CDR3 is TGTGCCAGCAGTTCCTTGGGACAGGGTGGCAATCAGCCCCAGCATTTT. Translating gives CASSSLGQGGNQPQHF.

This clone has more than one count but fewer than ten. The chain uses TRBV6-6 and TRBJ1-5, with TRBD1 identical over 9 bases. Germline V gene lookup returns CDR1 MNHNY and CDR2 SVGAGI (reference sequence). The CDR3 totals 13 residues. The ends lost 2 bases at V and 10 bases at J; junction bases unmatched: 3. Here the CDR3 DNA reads TGTGCCAGCAGTTACCGGACAGGGGAACCCCAGCATTTT. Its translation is CASSYRTGEPQHF.